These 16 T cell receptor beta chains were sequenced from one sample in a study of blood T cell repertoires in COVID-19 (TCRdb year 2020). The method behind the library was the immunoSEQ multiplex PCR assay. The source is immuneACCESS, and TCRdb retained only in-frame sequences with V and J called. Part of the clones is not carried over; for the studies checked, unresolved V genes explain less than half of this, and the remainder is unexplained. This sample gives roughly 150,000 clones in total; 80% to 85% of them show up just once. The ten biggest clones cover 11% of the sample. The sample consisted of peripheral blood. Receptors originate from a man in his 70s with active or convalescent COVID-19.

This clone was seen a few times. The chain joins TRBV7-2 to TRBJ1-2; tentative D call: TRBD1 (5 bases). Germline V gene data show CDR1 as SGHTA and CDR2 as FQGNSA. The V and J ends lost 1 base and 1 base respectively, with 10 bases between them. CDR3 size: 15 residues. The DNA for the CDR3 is TGTGCCAGCAGCTTAGGGCGGCAGGGTAACTATGGCTACACCTTC. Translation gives CASSLGRQGNYGYTF.

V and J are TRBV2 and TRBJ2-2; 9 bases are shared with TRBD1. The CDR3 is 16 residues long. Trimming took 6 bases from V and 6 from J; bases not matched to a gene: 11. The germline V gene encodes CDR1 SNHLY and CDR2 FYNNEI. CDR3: CASRDKNRGLAGELFF. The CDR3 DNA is TGTGCCAGCAGGGACAAAAACAGGGGGCTGGCCGGGGAGCTGTTTTTT.

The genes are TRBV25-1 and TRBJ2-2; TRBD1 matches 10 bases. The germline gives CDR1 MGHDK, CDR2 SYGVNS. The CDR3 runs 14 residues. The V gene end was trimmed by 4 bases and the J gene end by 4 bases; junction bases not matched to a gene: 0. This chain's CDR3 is CASSGDRGTGELFF. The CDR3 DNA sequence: TGTGCCAGCAGTGGGGACAGGGGCACCGGGGAGCTGTTTTTT. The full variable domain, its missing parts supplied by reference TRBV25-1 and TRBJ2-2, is EADIYQTPRYLVIGTGKKITLECSQTMGHDKMYWYQQDPGMELHLIHYSYGVNSTEKGDLSSESTVSRIRTEHFPLTLESARPSHTSQYLCASSGDRGTGELFFGEGSRLTVL.

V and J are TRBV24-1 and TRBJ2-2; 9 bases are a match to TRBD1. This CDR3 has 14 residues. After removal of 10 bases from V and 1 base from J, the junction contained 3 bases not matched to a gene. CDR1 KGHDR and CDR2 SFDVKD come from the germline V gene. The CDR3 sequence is CATGDRENTGELFF. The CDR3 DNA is TGTGCCACTGGGGACAGGGAGAACACCGGGGAGCTGTTTTTT.

For the CDR3, the DNA is TGTGCTTGTGGGGACACAGGGGCCCAAGTCCTGAGGTTCTTC. As protein: CACGDTGAQVLRFF. The chain couples TRBV2 to TRBJ2-1; 7 bases are a match to TRBD1. In germline, CDR1 is SNHLY, CDR2 FYNNEI. CDR3 length: 14 amino acids.

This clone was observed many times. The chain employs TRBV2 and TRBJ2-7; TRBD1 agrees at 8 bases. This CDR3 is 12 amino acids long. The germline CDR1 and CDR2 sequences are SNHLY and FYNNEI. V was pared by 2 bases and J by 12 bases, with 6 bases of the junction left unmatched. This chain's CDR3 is CASSEQGALRYF. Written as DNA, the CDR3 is TGTGCCAGCAGTGAACAGGGGGCATTGCGGTACTTC.

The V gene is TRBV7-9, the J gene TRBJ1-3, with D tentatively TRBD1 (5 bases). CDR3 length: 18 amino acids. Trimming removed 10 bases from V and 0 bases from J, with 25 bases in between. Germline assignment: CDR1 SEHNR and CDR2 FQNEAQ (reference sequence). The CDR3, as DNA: TGTGCCACCCCGACAGAGATACAGGCGTTGAGCTCTGGAAACACCATATATTTT. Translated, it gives CATPTEIQALSSGNTIYF. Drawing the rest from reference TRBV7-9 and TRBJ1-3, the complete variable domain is DTGVSQNPRHKITKRGQNVTFRCDPISEHNRLYWYRQTLGQGPEFLTYFQNEAQLEKSRLLSDRFSAERPKGSFSTLEIQRTEQGDSAMYLCATPTEIQALSSGNTIYFGEGSWLTVV.

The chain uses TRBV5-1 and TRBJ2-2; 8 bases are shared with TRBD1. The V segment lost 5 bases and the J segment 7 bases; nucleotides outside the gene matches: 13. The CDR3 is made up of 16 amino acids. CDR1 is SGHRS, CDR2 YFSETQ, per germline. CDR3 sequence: CASSSWTGFPGGELFF. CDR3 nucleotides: TGCGCCAGCAGTTCTTGGACAGGGTTCCCGGGCGGGGAGCTGTTTTTT.

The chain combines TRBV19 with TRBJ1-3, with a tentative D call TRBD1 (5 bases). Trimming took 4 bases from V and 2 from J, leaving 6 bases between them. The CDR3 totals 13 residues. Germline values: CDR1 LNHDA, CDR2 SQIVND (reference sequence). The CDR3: CASSRGAGNTIYF. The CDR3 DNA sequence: TGTGCCAGTAGTAGGGGGGCTGGAAACACCATATATTTT.

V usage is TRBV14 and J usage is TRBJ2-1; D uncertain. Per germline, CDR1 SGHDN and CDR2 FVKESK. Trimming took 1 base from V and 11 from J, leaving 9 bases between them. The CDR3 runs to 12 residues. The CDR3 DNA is TGTGCCAGCAGCCAAGGAGGCAGTCAGCAGTTCTTC. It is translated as CASSQGGSQQFF.

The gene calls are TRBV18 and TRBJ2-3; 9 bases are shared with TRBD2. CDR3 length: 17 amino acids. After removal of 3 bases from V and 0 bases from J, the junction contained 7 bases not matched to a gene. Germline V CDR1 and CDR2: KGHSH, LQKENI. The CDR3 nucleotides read TGTGCCAGCTCACCCCGCGGGGGGGGGCCTAGCACAGATACGCAGTATTTT. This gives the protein CASSPRGGGPSTDTQYF.

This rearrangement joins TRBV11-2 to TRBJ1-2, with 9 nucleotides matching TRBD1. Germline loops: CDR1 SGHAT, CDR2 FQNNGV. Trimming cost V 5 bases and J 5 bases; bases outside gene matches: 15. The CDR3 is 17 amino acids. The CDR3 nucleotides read TGTGCCAGCAGCCCAATATCGGACAGGGGCCGGAGGTATGGCTACACCTTC. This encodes CASSPISDRGRRYGYTF.

The chain's CDR3 is CASSLKTGNTEAFF. In nucleotides, the CDR3 is TGTGCCAGCAGCTTGAAGACAGGCAACACTGAAGCTTTCTTT. The rearrangement joins TRBV5-4 to TRBJ1-1; a possible D gene is TRBD1 (6 bases). Trimming removed 1 base at V and 2 bases at J, with 9 bases between. The CDR3 sequence is 14 residues long. Per the germline V gene, CDR1 is SGHNT and CDR2 is YYREEE (reference sequence).

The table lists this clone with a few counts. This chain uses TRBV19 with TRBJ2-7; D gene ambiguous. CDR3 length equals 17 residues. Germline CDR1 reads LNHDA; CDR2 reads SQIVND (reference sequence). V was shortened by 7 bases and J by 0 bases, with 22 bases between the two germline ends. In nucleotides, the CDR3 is TGTGCCAGTACCCCAACCAGGCGTGGATTCAGCTCCTACGAGCAGTACTTC. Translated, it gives CASTPTRRGFSSYEQYF.

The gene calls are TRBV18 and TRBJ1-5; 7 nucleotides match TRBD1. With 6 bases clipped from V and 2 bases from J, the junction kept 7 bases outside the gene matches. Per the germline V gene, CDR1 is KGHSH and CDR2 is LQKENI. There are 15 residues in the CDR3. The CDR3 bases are TGTGCCAGCTCCCCGCCCGGACAGGGCAATCAGCCCCAGCATTTT. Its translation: CASSPPGQGNQPQHF.

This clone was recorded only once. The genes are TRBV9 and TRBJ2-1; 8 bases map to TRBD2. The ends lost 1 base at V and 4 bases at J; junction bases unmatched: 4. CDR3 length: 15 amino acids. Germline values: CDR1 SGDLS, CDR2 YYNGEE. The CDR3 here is CASSVSTSGYNEQFF. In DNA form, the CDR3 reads TGTGCCAGCAGCGTATCAACTAGCGGATACAATGAGCAGTTCTTC.